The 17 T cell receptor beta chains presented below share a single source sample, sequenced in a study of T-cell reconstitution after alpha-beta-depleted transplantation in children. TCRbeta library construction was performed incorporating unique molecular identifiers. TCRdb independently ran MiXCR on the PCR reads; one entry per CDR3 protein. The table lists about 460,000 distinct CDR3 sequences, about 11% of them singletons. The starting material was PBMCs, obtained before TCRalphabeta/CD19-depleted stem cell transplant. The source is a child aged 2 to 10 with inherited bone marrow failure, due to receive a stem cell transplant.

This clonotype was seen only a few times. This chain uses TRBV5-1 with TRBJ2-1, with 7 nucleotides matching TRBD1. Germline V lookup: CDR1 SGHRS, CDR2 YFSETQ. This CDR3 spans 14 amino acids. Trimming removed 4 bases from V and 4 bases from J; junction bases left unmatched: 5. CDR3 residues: CASSPGQPYNEQFF. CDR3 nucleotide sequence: TGCGCCAGCAGCCCGGGACAGCCGTACAATGAGCAGTTCTTC.

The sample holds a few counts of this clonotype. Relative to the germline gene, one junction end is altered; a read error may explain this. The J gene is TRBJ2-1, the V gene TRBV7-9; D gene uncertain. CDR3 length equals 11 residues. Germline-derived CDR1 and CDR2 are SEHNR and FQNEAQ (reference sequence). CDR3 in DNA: TGTGCCAGCAGCTTAGGTCCCATCGAGGTCTTC. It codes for CASSLGPIEVF.

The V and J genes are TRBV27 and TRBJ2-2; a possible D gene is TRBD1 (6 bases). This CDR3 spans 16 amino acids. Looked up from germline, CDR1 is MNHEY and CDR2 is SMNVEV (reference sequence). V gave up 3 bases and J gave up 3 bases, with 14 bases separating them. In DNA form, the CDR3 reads TGTGCCAGCAGTTTCTCGGCAGGGGACCACACCGGGGAGCTGTTTTTT. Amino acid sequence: CASSFSAGDHTGELFF.

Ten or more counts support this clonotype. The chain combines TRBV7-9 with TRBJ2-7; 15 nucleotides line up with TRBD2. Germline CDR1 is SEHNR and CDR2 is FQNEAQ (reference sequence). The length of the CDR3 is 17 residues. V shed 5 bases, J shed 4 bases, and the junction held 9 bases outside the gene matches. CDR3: CASSPRPGTSGRYEQYF. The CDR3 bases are TGTGCCAGCAGCCCGCGTCCCGGGACTAGCGGGAGGTACGAGCAGTACTTC.

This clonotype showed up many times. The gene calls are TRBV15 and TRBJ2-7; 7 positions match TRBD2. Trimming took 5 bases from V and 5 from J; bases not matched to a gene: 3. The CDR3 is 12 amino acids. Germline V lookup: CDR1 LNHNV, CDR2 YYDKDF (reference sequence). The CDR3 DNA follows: TGTGCCACCAGCCTTACTAGCGACGAGCAGTACTTC. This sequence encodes CATSLTSDEQYF. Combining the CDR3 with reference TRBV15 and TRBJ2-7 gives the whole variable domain DAMVIQNPRYQVTQFGKPVTLSCSQTLNHNVMYWYQQKSSQAPKLLFHYYDKDFNNEADTPDNFQSRRPNTSFCFLDIRSPGLGDTAMYLCATSLTSDEQYFGPGTRLTVT.

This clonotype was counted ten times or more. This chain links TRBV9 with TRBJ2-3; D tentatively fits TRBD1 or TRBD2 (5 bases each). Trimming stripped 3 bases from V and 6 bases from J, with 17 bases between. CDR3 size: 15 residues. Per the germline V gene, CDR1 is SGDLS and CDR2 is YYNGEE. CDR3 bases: TGTGCCAGCAGCGCTCAGGGTGCAAGGAGGGATACGCAGTATTTT. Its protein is CASSAQGARRDTQYF.

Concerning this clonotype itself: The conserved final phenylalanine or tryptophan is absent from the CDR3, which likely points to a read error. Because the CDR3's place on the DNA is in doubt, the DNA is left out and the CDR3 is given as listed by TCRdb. The CDR3 protein is CSASKGSTGELVL. The chain recombines TRBV20-1 with TRBJ2-2. The germline CDR1 and CDR2 sequences are DFQATT and SNEGSKA (reference sequence). The CDR3 is made up of 13 amino acids, end residues included.

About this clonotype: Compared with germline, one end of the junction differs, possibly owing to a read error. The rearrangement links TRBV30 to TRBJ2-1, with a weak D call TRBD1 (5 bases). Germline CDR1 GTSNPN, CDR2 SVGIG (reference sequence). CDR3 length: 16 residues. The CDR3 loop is CAWSVGRTPLRNEEFF. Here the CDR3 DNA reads TGTGCCTGGAGTGTAGGGCGGACACCTCTGAGGAATGAGGAGTTCTTC.

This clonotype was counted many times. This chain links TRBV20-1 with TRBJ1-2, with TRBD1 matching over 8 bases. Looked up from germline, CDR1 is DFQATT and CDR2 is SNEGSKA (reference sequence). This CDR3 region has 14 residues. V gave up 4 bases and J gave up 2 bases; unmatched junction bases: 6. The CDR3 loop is CSATGGAMNYGYTF. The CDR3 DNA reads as TGCAGTGCTACAGGGGGCGCGATGAACTATGGCTACACCTTC.

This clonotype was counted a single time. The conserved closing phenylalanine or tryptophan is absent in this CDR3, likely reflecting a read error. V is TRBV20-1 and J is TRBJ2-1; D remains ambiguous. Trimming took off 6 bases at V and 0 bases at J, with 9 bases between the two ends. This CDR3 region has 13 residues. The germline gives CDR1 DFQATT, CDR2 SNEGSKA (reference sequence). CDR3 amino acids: CSAVYSSYNEQFS. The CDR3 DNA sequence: TGCAGTGCCGTTTATAGCTCCTACAATGAGCAGTTCTCC.

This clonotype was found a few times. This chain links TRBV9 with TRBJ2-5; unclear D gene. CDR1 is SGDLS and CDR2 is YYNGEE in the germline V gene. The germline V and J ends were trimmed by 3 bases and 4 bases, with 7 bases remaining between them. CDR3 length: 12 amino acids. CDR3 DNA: TGTGCCAGCAGCGGATTTGGAGAGACCCAGTACTTC. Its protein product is CASSGFGETQYF.

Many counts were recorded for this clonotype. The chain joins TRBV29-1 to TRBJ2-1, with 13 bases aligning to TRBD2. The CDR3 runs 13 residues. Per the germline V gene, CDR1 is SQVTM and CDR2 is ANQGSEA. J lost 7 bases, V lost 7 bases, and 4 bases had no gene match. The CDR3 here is CSAGLAGVNEQFF. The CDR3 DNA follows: TGCAGCGCTGGACTAGCGGGAGTGAATGAGCAGTTCTTC.

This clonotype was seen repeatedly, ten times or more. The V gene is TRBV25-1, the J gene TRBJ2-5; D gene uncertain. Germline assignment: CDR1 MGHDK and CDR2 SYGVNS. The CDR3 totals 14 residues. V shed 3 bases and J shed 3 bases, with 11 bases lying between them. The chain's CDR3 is CASSDEETEETQYF. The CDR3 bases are TGTGCCAGCAGTGACGAGGAAACAGAAGAGACCCAGTACTTC.

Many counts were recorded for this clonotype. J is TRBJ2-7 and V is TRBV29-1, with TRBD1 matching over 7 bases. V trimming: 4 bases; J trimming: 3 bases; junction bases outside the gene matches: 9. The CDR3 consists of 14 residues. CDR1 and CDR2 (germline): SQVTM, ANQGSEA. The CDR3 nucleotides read TGCAGCGTTGTCAAGGGCCAGGGGGACTACGAGCAGTACTTC. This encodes CSVVKGQGDYEQYF.

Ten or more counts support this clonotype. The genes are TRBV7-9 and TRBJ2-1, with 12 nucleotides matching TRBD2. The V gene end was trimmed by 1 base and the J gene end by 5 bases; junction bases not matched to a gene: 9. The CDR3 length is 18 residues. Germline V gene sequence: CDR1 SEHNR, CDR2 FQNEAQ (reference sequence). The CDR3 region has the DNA TGTGCCAGCAGCTTAGGACTAGCGGGAGCAATCCCGAACAATGAGCAGTTCTTC. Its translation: CASSLGLAGAIPNNEQFF.

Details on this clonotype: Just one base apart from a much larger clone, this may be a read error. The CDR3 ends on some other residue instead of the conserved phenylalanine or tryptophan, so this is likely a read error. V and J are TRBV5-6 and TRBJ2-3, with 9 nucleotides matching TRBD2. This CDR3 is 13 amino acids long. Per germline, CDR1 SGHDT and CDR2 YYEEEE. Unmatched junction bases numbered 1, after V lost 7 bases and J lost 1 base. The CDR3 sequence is CASVAGGTDTQYI. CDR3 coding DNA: TGTGCCAGCGTAGCGGGAGGCACAGATACGCAGTATATT.

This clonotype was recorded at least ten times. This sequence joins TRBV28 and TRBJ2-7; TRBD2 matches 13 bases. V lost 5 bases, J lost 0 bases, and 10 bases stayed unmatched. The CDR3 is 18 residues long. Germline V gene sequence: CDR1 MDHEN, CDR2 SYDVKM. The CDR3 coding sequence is TGTGCCAGCAGTCCTCCCGAACTAGCGGGAGGGCACTCCTACGAGCAGTACTTC. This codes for CASSPPELAGGHSYEQYF. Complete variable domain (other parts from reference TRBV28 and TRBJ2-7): DVKVTQSSRYLVKRTGEKVFLECVQDMDHENMFWYRQDPGLGLRLIYFSYDVKMKEKGDIPEGYSVSREKKERFSLILESASTNQTSMYLCASSPPELAGGHSYEQYFGPGTRLTVT.